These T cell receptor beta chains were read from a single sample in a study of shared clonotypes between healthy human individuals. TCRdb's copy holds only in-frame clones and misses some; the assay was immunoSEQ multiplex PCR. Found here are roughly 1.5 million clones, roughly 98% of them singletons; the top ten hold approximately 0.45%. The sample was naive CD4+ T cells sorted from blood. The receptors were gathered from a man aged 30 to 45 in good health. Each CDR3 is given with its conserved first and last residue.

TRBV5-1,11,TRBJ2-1,CASRADNEQFF
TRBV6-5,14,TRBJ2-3,CASRLGGAGDTQYF
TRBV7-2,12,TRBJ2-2,CASSWGPGELFF
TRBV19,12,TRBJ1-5,CASSPIRSPQHF
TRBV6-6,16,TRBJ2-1,CASSYSALAGKNEQFF
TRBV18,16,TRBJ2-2,CASSPQGVVNTGELFF
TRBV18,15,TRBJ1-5,CASSSDRGSNQPQHF
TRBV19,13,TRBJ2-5,CASSIGGKETQYF
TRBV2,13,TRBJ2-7,CASSLQATYEQYF
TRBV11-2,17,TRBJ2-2,CASSFRSGRALGGELFF
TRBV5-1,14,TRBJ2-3,CASSLGGQSDTQYF
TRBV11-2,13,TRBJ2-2,CASSLTHTGELFF
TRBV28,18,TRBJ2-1,CASSLPSGRARLRNEQFF
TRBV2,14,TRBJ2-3,CASSEALPGDTQYF
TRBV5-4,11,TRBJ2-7,CASSSRGEQYF
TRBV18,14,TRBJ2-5,CASSVAGGVETQYF
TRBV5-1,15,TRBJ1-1,CASSSRGVPWAEAFF
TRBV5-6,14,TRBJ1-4,CASQEIGTNEKLFF
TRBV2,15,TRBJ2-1,CASRELAGGYNEQFF
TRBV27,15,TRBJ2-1,CASSLRGQGPNEQFF
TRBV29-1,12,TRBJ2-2,CSAGEGAGELFF
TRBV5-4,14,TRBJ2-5,CASSRTSGKETQYF
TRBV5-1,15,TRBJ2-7,CASRVQAIGSDEQYF
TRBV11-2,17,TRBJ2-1,CASSLQKIVGGHGEQFF
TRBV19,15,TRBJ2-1,CASRLAGGVSNEQFF
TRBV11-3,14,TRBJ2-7,CASSADRASYEQYF
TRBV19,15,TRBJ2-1,CASSTRLGSYNEQFF
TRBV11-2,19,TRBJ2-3,CASSFLLIGLAGAEDTQYF
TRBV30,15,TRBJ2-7,CAWSKTLVSLYEQYF
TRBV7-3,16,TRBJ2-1,CASSTPRGDPHNEQFF
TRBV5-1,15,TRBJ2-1,CASSWWTGGTYEQFF
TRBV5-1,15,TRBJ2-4,CASSLGDRDFDIQYF
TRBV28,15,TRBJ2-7,CASSVTSGRAYEQYF
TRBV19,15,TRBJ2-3,CASSIDPGSTDTQYF
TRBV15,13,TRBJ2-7,CATSRDRGYEQYF
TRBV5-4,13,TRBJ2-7,CASSFDRAYEQYF
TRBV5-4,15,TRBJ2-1,CASSLASQGGNEQFF
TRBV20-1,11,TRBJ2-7,CSGSNSYEQYF
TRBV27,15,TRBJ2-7,CASSLMMGGRHEQYF
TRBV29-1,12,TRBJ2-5,CSAGTSQETQYF
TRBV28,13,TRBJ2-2,CASRPGGTGELFF
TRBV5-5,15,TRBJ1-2,CASSLATEDPYGYTF
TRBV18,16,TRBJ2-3,CASSASFLSSTDTQYF
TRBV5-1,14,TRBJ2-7,CASSFGRGSYEQYF
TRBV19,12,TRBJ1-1,CASRGDTLEAFF
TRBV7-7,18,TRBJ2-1,CASSLGTSGASSYNEQFF
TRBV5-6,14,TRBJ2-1,CASSGQGSNNEQFF
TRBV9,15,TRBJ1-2,CASSVDPGTGYGYTF
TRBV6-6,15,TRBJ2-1,CASSYSGRRDNEQFF
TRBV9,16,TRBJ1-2,CASSVRGDRVGYGYTF
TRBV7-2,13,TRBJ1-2,CASGKATGYGYTF
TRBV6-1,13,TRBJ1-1,CASSADRNTEAFF
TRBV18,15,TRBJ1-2,CASSPRAEANYGYTF
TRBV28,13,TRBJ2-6,CASSSPGANVLTF
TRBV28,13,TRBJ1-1,CASSPQQVTEAFF